These T cell receptor beta chains were read from a single sample in a study of post-analysis software for immune sequencing data. TCRdb independently ran MiXCR on the PCR reads; one entry per CDR3 protein. The data show hundreds of thousands of distinct CDR3 sequences, approximately 33% seen once. The sample comprised blood. The receptors were gathered from a girl aged 10 to 17 with multiple sclerosis. The CDR3 runs from the conserved cysteine through the conserved F or W. Fields, in order: V gene, J gene, D gene, clone size, CDR3 protein, CDR3 DNA. D genes are given only for firm matches. Not all rows give a size; the values are once, few, many and, for expanded clones, a class.

>TRBV29-1|TRBJ1-2|.|.
CSVVGGPDGYTF
TGCAGCGTTGTTGGGGGCCCAGATGGCTACACCTTC
>TRBV18|TRBJ2-3|TRBD2|.
CASSTRSTSEDTQYF
TGTGCCAGCTCAACACGTTCTACTAGCGAAGATACGCAGTATTTT
>TRBV12-3/TRBV12-4|TRBJ2-1|TRBD2|few
CASSFSLAGGYEQFF
TGTGCCAGCAGTTTTTCCCTAGCGGGGGGATATGAGCAGTTCTTC
>TRBV4-1|TRBJ2-3|.|few
CASSHRVQGGVAPYF
TGCGCCAGCAGCCACCGCGTTCAGGGGGGAGTAGCGCCGTATTTT
>TRBV30|TRBJ2-7|.|.
CAWSAGSGAEQYF
TGTGCCTGGAGTGCGGGTTCGGGAGCCGAGCAGTACTTC
>TRBV5-1|TRBJ2-7|.|.
CASSFGQSLGEQYF
TGCGCCAGCAGCTTCGGCCAGAGCCTGGGCGAGCAGTACTTC
>TRBV7-9|TRBJ2-5|TRBD1|.
CASSPDRAIFQYF
TGTGCCAGCAGCCCGGACAGGGCCATATTCCAGTACTTC
>TRBV20-1|TRBJ1-5|.|.
CSAPIGGNQPQHF
TGCAGTGCTCCTATCGGAGGCAATCAGCCCCAGCATTTT
>TRBV2|TRBJ2-3|.|once
CASSGTHITSTDTQYF
TGTGCCAGCAGCGGGACACACATTACTAGCACAGATACGCAGTATTTT
>TRBV7-2|TRBJ2-1|.|.
CASSPRGESEQFF
TGTGCCAGCAGCCCTAGGGGGGAAAGTGAGCAGTTCTTC
>TRBV11-2|TRBJ2-1|TRBD2|few
CASSLVPAGASSYNEQFF
TGTGCCAGCAGCTTAGTGCCAGCGGGGGCCTCATCCTACAATGAGCAGTTCTTC
>TRBV7-9|TRBJ2-7|TRBD1|.
CASSPKTGSYEQYF
TGTGCCAGCAGCCCGAAGACAGGGTCCTACGAGCAGTACTTC
>TRBV20-1|TRBJ2-7|TRBD2|.
CSARERGVSYEQYF
TGCAGTGCTAGAGAGCGGGGGGTTTCCTACGAGCAGTACTTC
>TRBV4-3|TRBJ2-3|.|few
CASSQRGTSTDTQYF
TGCGCCAGCAGCCAGAGGGGTACTAGCACAGATACGCAGTATTTT
>TRBV5-6|TRBJ2-5|TRBD2|.
CASSIGSGGYQETQYF
TGTGCCAGCAGCATCGGTAGCGGGGGGTACCAAGAGACCCAGTACTTC
>TRBV15|TRBJ1-2|TRBD1|once
CATSGGQGLDGYTF
TGTGCCACCAGCGGAGGACAGGGGCTGGACGGCTACACCTTC
>TRBV5-1|TRBJ2-7|.|.
CASSLRAEQYF
TGCGCCAGCAGCCTCCGGGCTGAGCAGTACTTC
>TRBV6-6|TRBJ2-7|.|few
CASSTPGSSSYEQYF
TGTGCCAGCAGTACGCCGGGGTCAAGCTCCTACGAGCAGTACTTC
>TRBV7-9|TRBJ2-7|TRBD1|.
CASRQGGSYEQYF
TGTGCCAGCAGACAGGGGGGCTCCTACGAGCAGTACTTC
>TRBV12-3/TRBV12-4|TRBJ2-7|TRBD1|few
CASSPRQGQARAYEQYF
TGTGCCAGCAGCCCCAGACAGGGACAAGCTCGGGCCTACGAGCAGTACTTC
>TRBV27|TRBJ1-1|TRBD1|.
CASSAWDHRGRRNTEAFF
TGTGCCAGCAGTGCCTGGGATCACAGGGGGCGAAGGAACACTGAAGCTTTCTTT
>TRBV20-1|TRBJ2-1|TRBD2|few
CSARGTRNEQFF
TGCAGTGCTAGAGGGACTAGAAATGAGCAGTTCTTC
>TRBV5-1|TRBJ1-4|.|.
CASSPRDTFNGKLFF
TGCGCCAGCAGCCCCAGGGACACGTTTAATGGAAAACTGTTTTTT
>TRBV6-2/TRBV6-3|TRBJ1-5|.|.
CASSYIRGGQPQHF
TGTGCCAGCAGTTACATCAGGGGAGGTCAGCCCCAGCATTTT
>TRBV3-1|TRBJ1-1|.|.
CASHSGGGLAFF
TGTGCCAGCCACTCTGGAGGGGGTTTGGCTTTCTTT
>TRBV12-3/TRBV12-4|TRBJ2-7|TRBD1|.
CASSSRTGQETRYF
TGTGCCAGCAGTTCCCGGACAGGGCAAGAGACCCGGTACTTC
>TRBV9|TRBJ2-1|TRBD2|few
CASSVATGTSLGVNEQFF
TGTGCCAGCAGCGTAGCTACAGGGACTAGCTTGGGGGTAAATGAGCAGTTCTTC
>TRBV5-1|TRBJ1-1|TRBD1|many
CASSLETGDFLEAFF
TGCGCCAGCAGCTTGGAAACAGGGGATTTTCTTGAAGCTTTCTTT
>TRBV5-8|TRBJ1-1|.|.
CASSLGDPHLAFF
TGTGCCAGCAGCTTGGGGGACCCTCACCTGGCTTTCTTT
>TRBV12-3/TRBV12-4|TRBJ1-1|.|.
CASSLRQGMDTEAFF
TGTGCCAGCAGTTTGCGGCAGGGGATGGACACTGAAGCTTTCTTT
>TRBV12-3/TRBV12-4|TRBJ1-2|.|.
CASTRGGYGYTF
TGTGCCAGCACCCGGGGAGGGTATGGCTACACCTTC
>TRBV4-1|TRBJ1-5|.|.
CASSQERTVLNQPQHF
TGCGCCAGCAGCCAAGAGAGGACAGTCCTTAATCAGCCCCAGCATTTT
>TRBV4-1|TRBJ1-5|TRBD1|.
CASSHPVRGLNQPQHF
TGCGCCAGCAGCCACCCGGTTAGGGGGCTCAATCAGCCCCAGCATTTT
>TRBV6-5|TRBJ1-6|TRBD1|.
CASSPTGSTSPLHF
TGTGCCAGCAGTCCGACAGGGAGTACTTCACCCCTCCACTTT
>TRBV7-2|TRBJ2-2|.|few
CASSLLGDFYTGELFF
TGTGCCAGCAGCTTATTGGGGGACTTCTACACCGGGGAGCTGTTTTTT
>TRBV20-1|TRBJ1-6|.|.
CSAKLDGSSYNSPLHF
TGCAGTGCTAAACTGGACGGGAGCTCCTATAATTCACCCCTCCACTTT
>TRBV20-1|TRBJ1-1|.|.
CSAQPRNRNTEAFF
TGCAGTGCCCAGCCGCGGAATAGGAACACTGAAGCTTTCTTT
>TRBV20-1|TRBJ2-2|TRBD2|few
CSARDTGGNTGELFF
TGCAGTGCTAGAGATACGGGGGGGAACACCGGGGAGCTGTTTTTT
>TRBV9|TRBJ2-4|.|few
CASLALAKNIQYF
TGTGCCAGCCTAGCACTAGCCAAAAACATTCAGTACTTC